Shown below are 4 T cell receptor beta chains from a single sample sequenced in a study of blood T cell repertoires in COVID-19. The repertoire was sequenced with immunoSEQ multiplex PCR; TCRdb's copy has only in-frame clones and lacks some. The sample shows about 47,000 clones, about four fifths of them seen only once. Sequencing input: peripheral blood. These receptor sequences come from a man aged 60 to 75 with active COVID-19.

The chain is built from TRBV11-2 and TRBJ2-5; no firm D call. The germline V gene has CDR1 SGHAT and CDR2 FQNNGV. CDR3 length equals 13 residues. The V gene lost 0 bases and the J gene lost 5 bases, with 7 bases spanning the gap. CDR3 coding DNA: TGTGCCAGCAGCTTAGATCGCGCGGAGACCCAGTACTTC. Protein product: CASSLDRAETQYF.

DNA of the CDR3: TGTGCCAGCAGCTTGGGGGGACTAGCCCACGAGCAGTACTTC. Translation gives CASSLGGLAHEQYF. The chain recombines TRBV7-9 with TRBJ2-7; 9 nucleotides align to TRBD2. The CDR3 has 14 amino acids. Germline assignment: CDR1 SEHNR and CDR2 FQNEAQ (reference sequence). With V trimmed by 3 bases and J by 5 bases, 5 bases remained unmatched.

This chain joins TRBV3-1 (or the pseudogene TRBV3-2) and TRBJ1-2; 7 bases agree with TRBD1. The CDR3 covers 14 residues. In germline, CDR1 is LGHDT, CDR2 YNNKEL (reference sequence). V was pared by 1 base and J by 5 bases, with 4 bases of the junction left unmatched. The CDR3 sequence is CASSQVTGEYGYTF. In DNA form, the CDR3 reads TGTGCCAGCAGCCAAGTAACAGGGGAGTATGGCTACACCTTC.

This chain connects TRBV5-4 to TRBJ1-3; no definite D call. The V and J ends lost 0 bases and 4 bases respectively, with 5 bases between them. The CDR3 spans 13 residues. The germline gives CDR1 SGHNT, CDR2 YYREEE (reference sequence). In DNA form, the CDR3 reads TGTGCCAGCAGCTTGGCGGGGGGAAACACCATATATTTT. As protein: CASSLAGGNTIYF.